Below, 12 T cell receptor beta chains from the same sample are listed, as sequenced in a study of graft-versus-host responses after intestinal transplantation. Generated by immunoSEQ multiplex PCR, the TCRdb table keeps only in-frame clones and is missing some. Altogether roughly 14,000 clones are present, approximately 32% being singletons, with the ten largest covering roughly 4%. The source material was alloreactive CD4+ T cells from a mixed lymphocyte reaction culture, sampled before intestinal transplant. Subset given: CFSE-low proliferating T cells sorted from approximately six-day pre-transplant mixed lymphocyte reaction (GvH or HvG direction). The origin of the receptors is a human patient who received an intestinal transplant.

This clone has just a few counts. This rearrangement joins TRBV30 to TRBJ2-4, with unresolved D. This CDR3 contains 13 residues. In germline, CDR1 is GTSNPN, CDR2 SVGIG (reference sequence). Trimming shortened V by 8 bases and J by 7 bases, and 18 bases separated the two germline ends. The CDR3 region has the DNA TGTGCCCGCCGGCAGCCCGGATCGAACATTCAGTACTTC. Encoded protein: CARRQPGSNIQYF. The variable domain in full, completed from reference TRBV30 and TRBJ2-4, reads SQTIHQWPATLVQPVGSPLSLECTVEGTSNPNLYWYRQAAGRGLQLLFYSVGIGQISSEVPQNLSASRPQDRQFILSSKKLLLSDSGFYLCARRQPGSNIQYFGAGTRLSVL.

The chain has TRBV28 and TRBJ2-1, with TRBD2 identical over 10 bases. The CDR3 totals 15 residues. Germline values: CDR1 MDHEN, CDR2 SYDVKM. The V and J ends lost 2 bases and 3 bases, in that order; junction bases with no gene match: 1. The CDR3 here is CASSLTSGNYNEQFF. The CDR3 nucleotides read TGTGCCAGCAGTTTAACTAGCGGGAACTACAATGAGCAGTTCTTC. Full variable domain (missing parts from reference TRBV28 and TRBJ2-1): DVKVTQSSRYLVKRTGEKVFLECVQDMDHENMFWYRQDPGLGLRLIYFSYDVKMKEKGDIPEGYSVSREKKERFSLILESASTNQTSMYLCASSLTSGNYNEQFFGPGTRLTVL.

This clone rates as medium-sized. The V gene is TRBV10-3, the J gene TRBJ2-5, with a tentative D call TRBD2 (7 bases). V was clipped by 4 bases and J by 1 base, with 10 bases between them. This CDR3 is built from 14 residues. Germline-derived CDR1 and CDR2 are ENHRY and SYGVKD. Here the CDR3 reads CAISGGGLQETQYF. The CDR3 DNA reads as TGTGCCATCAGTGGGGGGGGCCTCCAAGAGACCCAGTACTTC.

CDR3 protein: CASSSQGTYYNSPLHF. CDR3 nucleotides: TGTGCCAGCAGCTCACAGGGGACTTACTATAATTCACCCCTCCACTTT. The chain couples TRBV7-9 to TRBJ1-6; 7 nucleotides align to TRBD1. The CDR3 is 16 amino acids. The germline V gene encodes CDR1 SEHNR and CDR2 FQNEAQ (reference sequence). The V gene end was trimmed by 4 bases and the J gene end by 3 bases; junction bases not matched to a gene: 6.

This chain uses TRBV19 with TRBJ2-1, with D uncertain. Germline V gene lookup returns CDR1 LNHDA and CDR2 SQIVND (reference sequence). V was cut by 5 bases and J by 12 bases, with 11 bases left in between. The length of the CDR3 is 11 residues. The CDR3 DNA sequence: TGTGCCAGTAGTTCGCTAGTCACGCAGTTCTTC. It encodes CASSSLVTQFF.

This clone has more than one count but fewer than ten. The chain links TRBV29-1 to TRBJ2-7, with 9 bases aligning to TRBD1. The V segment lost 4 bases and the J segment 2 bases; nucleotides outside the gene matches: 9. The CDR3 runs to 15 residues. CDR1 SQVTM and CDR2 ANQGSEA come from the germline V gene. In nucleotides, the CDR3 is TGCAGCGTTGCCCGGGCCGGGACAGGGACCTACGAGCAGTACTTC. Translation: CSVARAGTGTYEQYF.

The chain couples TRBV7-9 to TRBJ2-2; the D call may be TRBD1 or TRBD2 (6 bases each). V lost 2 bases and J 1 base, leaving 20 bases between the germline ends. The CDR3 sequence is 19 residues long. Germline CDR1 is SEHNR and CDR2 is FQNEAQ (reference sequence). The CDR3 sequence: CASSLKGGPLARNTGELFF. The CDR3 DNA reads as TGTGCCAGCAGCTTAAAAGGGGGGCCGTTAGCAAGGAACACCGGGGAGCTGTTTTTT.

The sample holds a few counts of this clone. The gene calls are TRBV7-6 and TRBJ2-2, with a weak D call TRBD1 (6 bases). V was clipped by 2 bases and J by 1 base, with 11 bases between them. The CDR3 runs 16 residues. Germline V gene data show CDR1 as SGHVS and CDR2 as FNYEAQ. As DNA, the CDR3 is TGTGCCAGCAGCTTACGCTCGACAGGGAACACCGGGGAGCTGTTTTTT. This gives the protein CASSLRSTGNTGELFF. Combining the CDR3 with reference TRBV7-6 and TRBJ2-2 gives the whole variable domain GAGVSQSPRYKVTKRGQDVALRCDPISGHVSLYWYRQALGQGPEFLTYFNYEAQQDKSGLPNDRFSAERPEGSISTLTIQRTEQRDSAMYRCASSLRSTGNTGELFFGEGSRLTVL.

This clone was observed a few times. The same CDR3 can be traced to other DNA sequences in this sample. The chain recombines TRBV7-2 with TRBJ2-5; maybe TRBD2 (7 bases). Germline CDR1 is SGHTA and CDR2 is FQGNSA. There are 16 residues in the CDR3. Trimming removed 1 base from V and 2 bases from J, with 14 bases in between. CDR3 amino acids: CASSLGGRGGQETQYF. Written as DNA, the CDR3 is TGTGCCAGCAGCTTAGGTGGGAGGGGGGGACAAGAGACCCAGTACTTC.

This clone has a handful of counts. The chain combines TRBV28 with TRBJ1-5; no definite D call. This CDR3 is built from 14 residues. V was pared by 6 bases and J by 0 bases, with 9 bases between. CDR1 and CDR2 from the germline V gene are MDHEN and SYDVKM. CDR3 nucleotide sequence: TGTGCCAGCAGATCAGAGTATAGCAATCAGCCCCAGCATTTT. The encoded protein is CASRSEYSNQPQHF.

The J gene is TRBJ1-5, the V gene TRBV6-8; no clear D gene. Trimming took off 6 bases at V and 5 bases at J, with 14 bases between the two ends. Germline CDR1 and CDR2: MNHGY and SAAAGT. The CDR3 sequence is 14 residues long. Here the CDR3 reads CASSPPDRYQPQHF. The CDR3 DNA sequence: TGTGCCAGCAGCCCTCCGGATAGATATCAGCCCCAGCATTTT.

This clone was seen a handful of times. The chain uses TRBV6-6 and TRBJ2-7; no firm D call. This CDR3 contains 14 residues. CDR1 MNHNY and CDR2 SVGAGI come from the germline V gene (reference sequence). V was shortened by 0 bases and J by 0 bases, with 6 bases between the two germline ends. CDR3: CASSYSGNSYEQYF. For the CDR3, the DNA is TGTGCCAGCAGTTACTCAGGTAACTCCTACGAGCAGTACTTC.